A single sample gave rise to the 4 T cell receptor beta chains below, sequenced in a study of blood T cell repertoires in COVID-19. Data came from immunoSEQ multiplex PCR; TCRdb stores just in-frame clones and leaves some out. The data contain some 110,000 clones, 75% to 85% of them singletons. Material: peripheral blood. These TCRs come from a man in his 60s with acute or convalescent COVID-19.

The V and J genes are TRBV5-1 and TRBJ1-1, with a tentative D call TRBD1 (6 bases). The length of the CDR3 is 16 residues. The V end was cut by 3 bases, the J end by 5 bases, with 20 bases between. Germline V gene lookup returns CDR1 SGHRS and CDR2 YFSETQ. CDR3: CASSSEPTGTRTEAFF. The CDR3 DNA reads TGCGCCAGCAGCTCCGAGCCCACAGGGACCCGTACTGAAGCTTTCTTT.

This sequence joins TRBV10-1 and TRBJ2-7; TRBD1 matches 7 bases. This CDR3 spans 15 amino acids. After removal of 2 bases from V and 6 bases from J, the junction contained 10 bases not matched to a gene. Germline values: CDR1 WNHNN, CDR2 SYGVQD (reference sequence). The CDR3 coding sequence is TGCGCCAGCAGTGAGAGGACAGGCCCTTGGGGCGAGCAGTACTTC. Amino acid sequence: CASSERTGPWGEQYF.

The rearrangement links TRBV11-3 to TRBJ1-1, with a possible D match to TRBD1 (6 bases). Trimming removed 7 bases from V and 9 bases from J, with 12 bases in between. The CDR3 consists of 11 residues. CDR1 and CDR2 (germline): SGHNT, YENEEA. The DNA of the CDR3 is TGTGCCAGCACCAAACAGGGACAAGCTTTCTTT. Amino acids: CASTKQGQAFF.

This clone was counted between two and nine times. This rearrangement joins TRBV5-6 to TRBJ1-3; the D gene is possibly TRBD1 (5 bases). The V gene's germline CDR1 is SGHDT and CDR2 YYEEEE. V lost 2 bases and J lost 1, with 10 bases in between. The CDR3 has 15 amino acids. The CDR3 here is CASSFVGGSGNTIYF. Written as DNA, the CDR3 is TGTGCCAGCAGCTTTGTCGGGGGGTCTGGAAACACCATATATTTT.